A single sample is the source of the 27 T cell receptor beta chains below, sequenced in a study of blood T cells in healthy people across ages. Together with a sample-barcoded 5' primer, a J-beta primer mix was included in a second PCR lasting about 7 to 12 cycles. TCRdb passed the 5' RACE reads through MiXCR, listing each CDR3 protein once. The table lists 1,500,000 or so distinct CDR3 sequences, 42% of them singletons. Sequenced sample: blood. The receptors shown here come from a woman in her late teens or twenties in good health.

Concerning this clonotype itself: Its ends do not fully match the called genes, so a read error is possible. The gene calls are TRBV5-1 and TRBJ1-1; 7 nucleotides align to TRBD1. CDR3 length: 14 residues. Per germline, CDR1 SGHRS and CDR2 YFSETQ. The CDR3 here is CAGSGTVHSTEAFF. The DNA of the CDR3 is TGCGCCGGCAGCGGGACAGTCCACTCCACTGAAGCTTTCTTT.

The chain combines TRBV4-2 with TRBJ2-3; TRBD2 agrees at 9 bases. Trimming at V came to 3 bases and at J to 0 bases, leaving 10 bases not matched to a gene. Germline V gene sequence: CDR1 LGHNA, CDR2 YNFKEQ. This CDR3 spans 18 amino acids. The CDR3 sequence is CASSQAATSGLSTDTQYF. In DNA form, the CDR3 reads TGTGCCAGCAGCCAGGCTGCGACTAGCGGCTTGAGCACAGATACGCAGTATTTT.

The V and J genes are TRBV7-6 and TRBJ2-6, with D uncertain. The V gene lost 4 bases and the J gene lost 3 bases, with 10 bases spanning the gap. The CDR3 loop spans 15 amino acids. The germline CDR1 and CDR2 sequences are SGHVS and FNYEAQ. The CDR3 DNA follows: TGTGCCAGCAGCTCCCCTTGGCGTGGGGCCAACGTCCTGACTTTC. Translating gives CASSSPWRGANVLTF.

CDR3: CASSVRAGGNYEQYF. DNA of the CDR3: TGTGCCAGCAGCGTCCGGGCAGGGGGAAACTACGAGCAGTACTTC. The V gene is TRBV9, the J gene TRBJ2-7; 7 bases align to TRBD1. The V segment lost 2 bases and the J segment 3 bases; nucleotides outside the gene matches: 8. CDR1 and CDR2 (germline): SGDLS, YYNGEE. This CDR3 comprises 15 residues. The entire variable domain, with the rest obtained from reference TRBV9 and TRBJ2-7, is as follows: DSGVTQTPKHLITATGQRVTLRCSPRSGDLSVYWYQQSLDQGLQFLIQYYNGEERAKGNILERFSAQQFPDLHSELNLSSLELGDSALYFCASSVRAGGNYEQYFGPGTRLTVT.

This chain joins TRBV7-8 and TRBJ2-1; 14 nucleotides match TRBD2. The CDR3 is 18 residues long. CDR1 is SGHVS, CDR2 FQNEAQ, per germline. V gave up 1 base and J gave up 6 bases; unmatched junction bases: 8. CDR3 region: CASSLVTGLAGVSNEQFF. CDR3 in DNA: TGTGCCAGCAGCTTAGTCACGGGACTAGCGGGAGTATCCAATGAGCAGTTCTTC.

The chain employs TRBV7-2 and TRBJ1-5; D call uncertain. Germline values: CDR1 SGHTA, CDR2 FQGNSA. Trimming removed 4 bases at V and 0 bases at J, with 10 bases between. The CDR3 contains 15 residues. CDR3 sequence (DNA): TGTGCCAGCAGCTCCTCAGGTTTTAGCAATCAGCCCCAGCATTTT. It yields the protein CASSSSGFSNQPQHF.

About this clonotype itself: Relative to the germline gene, one junction end is altered; a read error may explain this. In DNA, the CDR3 is TGTGCTAGCAGCTTAGGCACGGGGCTAAAAGAGACCCAGTACTTC. The encoded protein is CASSLGTGLKETQYF. The chain employs TRBV7-7 and TRBJ2-7; the D gene could be TRBD1 or TRBD2 (5 bases each). The DNA matches TRBJ2-5 better at its end, which makes the J call doubtful. The CDR3 is 15 amino acids. CDR1 is SSHAT, CDR2 FNYEAQ, per germline (reference sequence).

The J gene is TRBJ2-1, the V gene TRBV10-3; 8 positions agree with TRBD2. V gave up 7 bases and J gave up 0 bases; unmatched junction bases: 11. This CDR3 contains 17 residues. Germline-derived CDR1 and CDR2 are ENHRY and SYGVKD. The CDR3 sequence is CAITKSGGSPSYNEQFF. The CDR3 DNA sequence: TGTGCCATCACTAAGAGCGGGGGTTCCCCCTCCTACAATGAGCAGTTCTTC.

This clonotype showed up many times. The chain combines TRBV4-1 with TRBJ2-1; TRBD2 matches at 13 bases. This CDR3 spans 21 amino acids. The V gene's germline CDR1 is MGHRA and CDR2 YSYEKL. V trimming: 0 bases; J trimming: 0 bases; junction bases outside the gene matches: 11. For the CDR3, the DNA is TGCGCCAGCAGCCAAGATGACCGGCCACTAGCGGGAGGGGCCTCCTACAATGAGCAGTTCTTC. It codes for CASSQDDRPLAGGASYNEQFF.

This clonotype has just a few counts. One end of the junction is discordant with germline, which a read error may explain. The gene calls are TRBV20-1 and TRBJ2-5; TRBD2 agrees at 7 bases. There are 14 residues in the CDR3. Germline V lookup: CDR1 DFQATT, CDR2 SNEGSKA (reference sequence). CDR3 bases: TGTAGTGCTCTCGGGAGGCCCACCTACAATGAGCAGTACTTC. Amino acid sequence: CSALGRPTYNEQYF.

The CDR3 protein is CSAPRTSAGTDTQYF. CDR3 nucleotide sequence: TGCAGTGCTCCACGGACTAGCGCGGGTACAGATACGCAGTATTTT. This chain connects TRBV20-1 to TRBJ2-3, with TRBD2 matching over 9 bases. CDR1 is DFQATT and CDR2 is SNEGSKA in the germline V gene (reference sequence). The CDR3 loop spans 15 amino acids. With V trimmed by 5 bases and J by 3 bases, 9 bases remained unmatched.

The J gene is TRBJ2-1, the V gene TRBV20-1; maybe TRBD2 (5 bases). Trimming cost V 1 base and J 10 bases, with 26 bases left between them. The CDR3 covers 17 residues. Germline CDR1 and CDR2: DFQATT and SNEGSKA (reference sequence). CDR3 in amino acids: CSARVRMAGPWSYEQFF. CDR3 nucleotides: TGCAGTGCTAGAGTCCGAATGGCGGGCCCATGGTCCTACGAGCAGTTCTTC.

V usage is TRBV28 and J usage is TRBJ2-1; 8 positions agree with TRBD2. Germline loops: CDR1 MDHEN, CDR2 SYDVKM. J lost 8 bases, V lost 6 bases, and 9 bases had no gene match. This CDR3 is built from 14 residues. The DNA for the CDR3 is TGTGCCAGCAGCAGCGGGACTAGTAAAGATGAGCAGTTCTTC. As protein: CASSSGTSKDEQFF.

This sequence joins TRBV2 and TRBJ2-1, with D perhaps TRBD2 (6 bases). The J call may be mistaken, given a closer DNA end match to TRBJ2-7. The CDR3 covers 15 residues. Germline V gene sequence: CDR1 SNHLY, CDR2 FYNNEI. CDR3 region: CASSDFLAWYNEQYF. The DNA of the CDR3 is TGTGCCAGCAGTGATTTCCTAGCGTGGTACAATGAGCAGTACTTC.

The chain uses TRBV21-1 and TRBJ1-2. TRBV21-1 is a documented pseudogene. The CDR3 totals 18 residues. Here the CDR3 DNA reads TGTACCAGCAGCAAAGAGAGGGAGGACAGATCCACTAACTATGGCTACACCTTC. The encoded protein is CTSSKEREDRSTNYGYTF.

This clonotype showed up just a few times. The chain carries TRBV29-1 and TRBJ2-7; 7 nucleotides align to TRBD1. This CDR3 is 13 amino acids long. The junction had 12 bases not matched to a gene; V was cut back by 6 bases and J by 7 bases. Germline loops: CDR1 SQVTM, CDR2 ANQGSEA. CDR3 in amino acids: CSVQGPNYNEQYF. In DNA form, the CDR3 reads TGCAGCGTACAGGGGCCCAACTACAATGAGCAGTACTTC.

Remarks on this clonotype: A junction boundary mismatches the germline segment, possibly from a read error. The genes are TRBV6-2 or TRBV6-3 and TRBJ2-1, with D perhaps matching TRBD1 (5 bases). Germline V gives CDR1 MNHEY, CDR2 SVGEGT. The CDR3 consists of 13 residues. The CDR3 reads CASSYDSYNEHFF. DNA for the CDR3: TGTGCCAGCAGTTACGACAGCTACAATGAGCACTTCTTC.

The sample holds a few counts of this clonotype. This chain uses TRBV29-1 with TRBJ1-1; D uncertain. The CDR3 spans 14 residues. V gave up 2 bases and J gave up 0 bases, with 10 bases separating them. CDR1 SQVTM and CDR2 ANQGSEA come from the germline V gene. DNA for the CDR3: TGCAGCGTTGAAACAAGAGTCATGAACACTGAAGCTTTCTTT. Translation gives CSVETRVMNTEAFF.

V gene TRBV18 combines with J gene TRBJ2-7, with 10 bases that match TRBD2. Trimming removed 5 bases from V and 0 bases from J; junction bases left unmatched: 10. Per the germline V gene, CDR1 is KGHSH and CDR2 is LQKENI. There are 17 residues in the CDR3. CDR3 sequence: CASSKLPGTSDSYEQYF. The CDR3 bases are TGTGCCAGCTCAAAGCTCCCCGGGACTAGCGACTCCTACGAGCAGTACTTC.

For this clonotype: This may be a read error: a much more frequent sequence differs by one nucleotide. The chain uses TRBV6-5 and TRBJ2-1; 11 bases line up with TRBD2. The CDR3 spans 15 residues. Germline loops: CDR1 MNHEY, CDR2 SVGAGI. After removal of 2 bases from V and 10 bases from J, the junction contained 7 bases not matched to a gene. CDR3 amino acids: CASSYGTSGTYEQFF. CDR3 DNA: TGTGCCAGCAGTTACGGGACTAGCGGTACCTACGAGCAGTTCTTC.

The chain combines TRBV4-3 with TRBJ1-1; D not resolved. The CDR3 contains 18 residues. V lost 0 bases and J lost 0, with 17 bases in between. Per the germline V gene, CDR1 is LGHNA and CDR2 is YSLEER. CDR3 nucleotides: TGCGCCAGCAGCCAAGACCGCTTGAGCAGCCCCATGAACACTGAAGCTTTCTTT. This encodes CASSQDRLSSPMNTEAFF.

The J gene is TRBJ2-3, the V gene TRBV27; unclear D gene. This CDR3 is 14 amino acids long. V lost 2 bases, J lost 4 bases, and 10 bases lay in between. Germline CDR1 and CDR2: MNHEY and SMNVEV (reference sequence). In nucleotides, the CDR3 is TGTGCCAGCAGTTTAAAGCTTGTTCCAGATACGCAGTATTTT. It translates to CASSLKLVPDTQYF.

This clonotype was seen more than once but under ten times. The rearrangement uses TRBV6-6 and TRBJ2-1; D call uncertain. With 2 bases removed from V and 7 bases from J, the gap between germline ends came to 12 bases. The CDR3 length is 14 residues. The germline gives CDR1 MNHNY, CDR2 SVGAGI (reference sequence). Here the CDR3 DNA reads TGTGCCAGCAGTTACGGTGTAGCCTCTAATGAGCAGTTCTTC. Its translation is CASSYGVASNEQFF.

Turning to this clonotype: Only one base separates this from a far larger clonotype, so it likely reflects a read error. The rearrangement links TRBV4-3 to TRBJ1-5; 7 positions match TRBD1. The V gene's germline CDR1 is LGHNA and CDR2 YSLEER. CDR3 length: 13 amino acids. With 2 bases clipped from V and 6 bases from J, the junction kept 1 base outside the gene matches. The DNA of the CDR3 is TGCGCCAGCAGCCAATACAGGGGTCAGCCCCAGCATTTT. Protein: CASSQYRGQPQHF.

The gene calls are TRBV11-2 and TRBJ2-1; 7 bases align to TRBD2. Germline CDR1 is SGHAT and CDR2 is FQNNGV. There are 15 residues in the CDR3. V lost 6 bases, J lost 4 bases, and 9 bases stayed unmatched. CDR3: CASRRIAGSYNEQFF. For the CDR3, the DNA is TGTGCCAGCAGGCGAATAGCGGGCTCTTACAATGAGCAGTTCTTC.

The chain joins TRBV27 to TRBJ2-7; TRBD1 agrees at 10 bases. The germline V gene encodes CDR1 MNHEY and CDR2 SMNVEV (reference sequence). The CDR3 extends over 15 amino acids. The junction had 8 bases not matched to a gene; V was cut back by 5 bases and J by 4 bases. DNA for the CDR3: TGTGCCAGCAGTCGCCCGGGACAGGGGCTTTACGAGCAGTACTTC. Amino acids: CASSRPGQGLYEQYF.

The CDR3, as DNA: TGTGCCACCGGGTGGACAGGGGGCTCCTACGAGCAGTACTTC. Translated: CATGWTGGSYEQYF. The chain joins TRBV19 to TRBJ2-7; TRBD1 aligns across 10 bases. J gave up 0 bases and V 10 bases, and 6 bases lay outside the gene matches. Per the germline V gene, CDR1 is LNHDA and CDR2 is SQIVND (reference sequence). This CDR3 is built from 14 residues.